The 20 T cell receptor beta chains below were found in one sample sequenced in a study of blood T cells in healthy people across ages. Then a second PCR, running roughly 6 to 12 cycles, was carried out with a sample-barcoded 5' primer and a J-beta primer mix. MiXCR, applied by TCRdb to the 5' RACE reads, yields one record per CDR3 protein. The sample has 900,000 to 950,000 distinct CDR3 sequences, just under 30% seen once. The same sample was also used in a study of T cells of mothers and their children.

The source material was blood. These receptors originate from a middle-aged woman in good health.

The rearrangement uses TRBV12-3 or TRBV12-4 and TRBJ2-7; 8 bases match TRBD2. This CDR3 has 15 amino acids. J was trimmed by 0 bases and V by 6 bases; bases with no gene match: 7. Here the CDR3 reads CASSRAGAFSYEQYF. In DNA form, the CDR3 reads TGTGCCAGCAGCAGAGCGGGGGCATTCTCCTACGAGCAGTACTTC.

This clonotype appeared a single time. CDR3 DNA sequence: TGCGCCAGCAGCCCAAGTCTCACGGTCGGTACTCTCACAGATACGCAGTATTTT. It translates to CASSPSLTVGTLTDTQYF. This chain connects TRBV4-1 to TRBJ2-3; D ambiguous. The CDR3 has 18 amino acids. The V and J ends lost 4 bases and 2 bases respectively, with 22 bases between them. CDR1 and CDR2 (germline): MGHRA, YSYEKL.

This chain links TRBV4-1 with TRBJ2-3; possibly TRBD2 for D (5 bases). The CDR3 has 15 residues. With 2 bases removed from V and 4 bases from J, the gap between germline ends came to 13 bases. Germline V gene data show CDR1 as MGHRA and CDR2 as YSYEKL. CDR3 coding DNA: TGCGCCAGCAGCCAATTTAGCGTGCTCTCAGATACGCAGTATTTT. Translated, it gives CASSQFSVLSDTQYF.

The V and J genes are TRBV20-1 and TRBJ2-1; TRBD2 agrees at 9 bases. Germline lookup yields CDR1 DFQATT and CDR2 SNEGSKA (reference sequence). Trimming took 1 base from V and 4 from J; bases not matched to a gene: 5. CDR3 length: 15 residues. The CDR3, as DNA: TGCAGTGCTAGAGGGGCGGGGGGGCTTTACAATGAGCAGTTCTTC. Translation gives CSARGAGGLYNEQFF.

This clonotype was seen only a few times. The gene calls are TRBV7-6 and TRBJ2-5, with 11 bases matching TRBD2. Germline trimming cut 5 bases from V and 9 bases from J; bases unmatched to any gene: 11. Germline V lookup: CDR1 SGHVS, CDR2 FNYEAQ. The CDR3 covers 15 residues. The CDR3 here is CASSVNSGGGLSQYF. In DNA, the CDR3 is TGTGCCAGCAGCGTCAATAGCGGGGGGGGCCTTTCCCAGTACTTC. The full variable domain, completed using reference TRBV7-6 and TRBJ2-5, is GAGVSQSPRYKVTKRGQDVALRCDPISGHVSLYWYRQALGQGPEFLTYFNYEAQQDKSGLPNDRFSAERPEGSISTLTIQRTEQRDSAMYRCASSVNSGGGLSQYFGPGTRLLVL.

The genes are TRBV5-1 and TRBJ2-1; D is tentatively TRBD1 or TRBD2 (5 bases each). The length of the CDR3 is 15 residues. Germline CDR1 is SGHRS and CDR2 is YFSETQ. The V end was cut by 4 bases, the J end by 6 bases, with 17 bases between. Here the CDR3 reads CASSISSGTLNEQFF. CDR3 DNA sequence: TGCGCCAGCAGCATTTCCTCCGGGACGCTCAATGAGCAGTTCTTC.

This clonotype has a count of ten or more. The V and J genes are TRBV5-1 and TRBJ1-1; D is possibly TRBD1 (5 bases). This CDR3 comprises 15 residues. Germline lookup yields CDR1 SGHRS and CDR2 YFSETQ. V lost 0 bases to trimming and J lost 3 bases, with 12 bases between them. CDR3 loop: CASSLAQGKDTEAFF. CDR3 sequence (DNA): TGCGCCAGCAGCTTGGCCCAGGGCAAGGACACTGAAGCTTTCTTT.

The chain joins TRBV3-1 to TRBJ2-1; 7 bases fit TRBD2. V lost 4 bases and J lost 0; bases outside the gene matches: 6. CDR3 length: 16 amino acids. Germline assignment: CDR1 LGHDT and CDR2 YNNKEL (reference sequence). The CDR3 spells CASSRTRGSSYNEQFF. Written as DNA, the CDR3 is TGTGCCAGCAGCCGCACGCGGGGGAGCTCCTACAATGAGCAGTTCTTC.

This chain connects TRBV7-2 to TRBJ1-1, with D uncertain. CDR1 is SGHTA and CDR2 is FQGNSA in the germline V gene. This CDR3 contains 14 residues. Trimming pared 5 bases from V and 7 bases from J, leaving 17 bases between. CDR3 region: CASSLGPLTREAFF. The CDR3 nucleotides read TGTGCCAGCAGCCTTGGGCCACTCACACGTGAAGCTTTCTTT.

The chain uses TRBV4-1 and TRBJ2-1; D not certain. The CDR3 is made up of 14 amino acids. V was pared by 1 base and J by 10 bases, with 14 bases between. The germline V gene has CDR1 MGHRA and CDR2 YSYEKL. This CDR3 reads CASSQVATRNEQFF. The CDR3 nucleotides read TGCGCCAGCAGCCAAGTAGCAACAAGGAACGAGCAGTTCTTC.

Concerning this clonotype itself: A read error may produce the germline difference seen at one junction end. The chain employs TRBV20-1 and TRBJ2-7; no firm D call. Germline CDR1 reads DFQATT; CDR2 reads SNEGSKA (reference sequence). The CDR3 contains 15 residues. CDR3 sequence: CSARDLDRSSYGQYF. The CDR3 nucleotides read TGCAGTGCTAGAGACCTGGACCGGAGCTCCTACGGGCAGTACTTC.

In its sample, this clonotype was seen many times. The J gene is TRBJ1-2, the V gene TRBV4-3, with D hard to call. Trimming pared 1 base from V and 0 bases from J, leaving 9 bases between. Germline values: CDR1 LGHNA, CDR2 YSLEER. The CDR3 contains 15 residues. The chain's CDR3 is CASSQVAVTNYGYTF. The CDR3 coding sequence is TGCGCCAGCAGCCAAGTTGCAGTTACTAACTATGGCTACACCTTC.

This clonotype occurred many times. The chain has TRBV12-3 or TRBV12-4 and TRBJ2-3, with 15 bases fitting TRBD2. CDR3 length equals 15 residues. V was pared by 5 bases and J by 6 bases, with 3 bases of the junction left unmatched. CDR3 in amino acids: CASSPGTSGRDTQYF. CDR3 coding DNA: TGTGCCAGCAGTCCCGGGACTAGCGGGAGGGATACGCAGTATTTT.

The chain is built from TRBV11-2 and TRBJ2-5, with D perhaps TRBD1 (7 bases). With the DNA end fitting TRBJ2-1 better, the J assignment may be wrong. Per the germline V gene, CDR1 is SGHAT and CDR2 is FQNNGV. The CDR3 spans 15 residues. CDR3 in amino acids: CASSPIRGAAETQFF. For the CDR3, the DNA is TGTGCCAGCAGCCCTATCAGGGGGGCGGCCGAAACCCAGTTCTTC.

This chain connects TRBV20-1 to TRBJ1-4; D unresolved. Germline values: CDR1 DFQATT, CDR2 SNEGSKA (reference sequence). Trimming took 4 bases from V and 0 from J, leaving 12 bases between them. There are 15 residues in the CDR3. In DNA form, the CDR3 reads TGCAGTGCTAAGGTGTCCGCCCCAACTAATGAAAAACTGTTTTTT. Amino acids: CSAKVSAPTNEKLFF.

The rearrangement uses TRBV7-9 and TRBJ2-3; D perhaps matches TRBD2 (6 bases). Per the germline V gene, CDR1 is SEHNR and CDR2 is FQNEAQ (reference sequence). CDR3 length equals 15 residues. The germline V and J ends were trimmed by 1 base and 10 bases, with 18 bases remaining between them. CDR3 nucleotide sequence: TGTGCCAGCAGCTTAGAAGGAACAACTCGGGGGTCGCAGTATTTT. Amino acid sequence: CASSLEGTTRGSQYF.

The genes are TRBV4-1 and TRBJ2-7; 8 bases line up with TRBD2. This CDR3 is 15 amino acids long. Germline V gene lookup returns CDR1 MGHRA and CDR2 YSYEKL. V was clipped by 1 base and J by 3 bases; unmatched bases: 5. CDR3 nucleotides: TGCGCCAGCAGCCAAGGGCGGGGGGCCGTCTACGAGCAGTACTTC. Residues: CASSQGRGAVYEQYF.

The chain combines TRBV29-1 with TRBJ1-1, with D possibly matching TRBD1 (6 bases). The V end was cut by 0 bases, the J end by 2 bases, with 10 bases between. CDR1 is SQVTM and CDR2 is ANQGSEA in the germline V gene. This CDR3 has 14 residues. CDR3 loop: CSVEDGTLNTEAFF. The CDR3 DNA reads as TGCAGCGTTGAAGACGGGACACTAAACACTGAAGCTTTCTTT.

This chain links TRBV20-1 with TRBJ2-7, with TRBD2 matching 7 bases. Trimming removed 5 bases from V and 0 bases from J; junction bases left unmatched: 7. There are 14 residues in the CDR3. The germline V gene encodes CDR1 DFQATT and CDR2 SNEGSKA (reference sequence). Written as DNA, the CDR3 is TGCAGTGCTCCCGGGGCTAGCGGCTCCTACGAGCAGTACTTC. Amino acid sequence: CSAPGASGSYEQYF.

This sequence joins TRBV12-3 or TRBV12-4 and TRBJ1-2, with 9 bases fitting TRBD1. The CDR3 covers 15 residues. V shed 6 bases, J shed 4 bases, and the junction held 9 bases outside the gene matches. The CDR3: CASSPTGGPIYGYTF. The CDR3 DNA follows: TGTGCCAGCAGCCCCACAGGGGGCCCGATCTATGGCTACACCTTC.